This T cell receptor beta chain derives from a study of graft-versus-host responses after intestinal transplantation. At the level of the study: Among the recipients, transplants were multivisceral, liver-intestinal, or isolated intestinal. Study conclusions and caveats: GvH clonotypes were identified within recipient marrow, with a subset emerging first in ileum or blood. Early post-transplant HvG declines tracked with peak circulating GvH clone levels. Allografts of one patient group, those with graft-donor T cell macrochimerism, had high graft-versus-host to host-versus-graft clonal ratios.

Of note for this clone: Its antigen is not known.

This CDR3 region has 13 residues. CDR1 and CDR2 from the germline V gene are MNHEY and SVGAGI. V gave up 8 bases and J gave up 8 bases, with 16 bases separating them. TCRdb keeps only in-frame clones here, not all; method: immunoSEQ multiplex PCR. Of about 64,000 clones listed, about nine tenths are singletons. The material was bone marrow, obtained 700 to 850 days after intestinal transplantation. The clonotype was recovered from a human patient who received an intestinal transplant, so some T cells may come from the graft donor. V usage is TRBV6-5 and J usage is TRBJ2-1; possibly TRBD1 for D (6 bases). The CDR3 sequence: CASGGQGRYEQFF. The CDR3 bases are TGTGCCAGCGGGGGCCAGGGAAGGTATGAGCAGTTCTTC.